This T cell receptor (beta chain) came from a study of CD8+CD57+ T cells in acquired aplastic anemia. It was genomic DNA that served as the template for profiling TCR beta VDJ and CDR3. TCRdb re-analysed the reads in MiXCR, keeping a single row per CDR3 protein. The sample consists of over 200,000 distinct CDR3 sequences, around 60% of them appearing once. In this sample, this clonotype turned up many times. The DNA is omitted, as the CDR3 cannot be located on it reliably, and the CDR3 follows TCRdb's listing. The CDR3 is made up of 16 amino acids, end residues included. This receptor was taken from a human donor in good health. Sequenced material: sorted CD4+, CD8+, or CD8+CD57+ T cells (not recorded which) from PBMCs. The gene calls are TRBV3-2 and TRBJ2-7; the D call in the table, TRBD1, was not verified against the DNA. TRBV3-2 has pseudogene status. CDR3 sequence reads: CASSQDVGQGTGEQYF.